Given below is one T cell receptor (beta chain) in context. This specimen comes from a study of identifying expanded T cells in peripheral blood. Method: immunoSEQ multiplex PCR; TCRdb's copy keeps in-frame clones and lacks some. The sample lists about 82,000 clones, about 90% occurring once. Sequencing input: blood. This clonotype originated in a person aged 18 to 70 in good health.

The CDR3 protein is CASSVQTLSTDTQYF. Written as DNA, the CDR3 is TGTGCCAGCAGCGTACAGACACTTAGCACAGATACGCAGTATTTT. This chain joins TRBV7-9 and TRBJ2-3; D not resolved. This CDR3 comprises 15 residues. Between the trimmed V and J ends, which lost 5 bases and 0 bases, there was a span of 12 bases. CDR1 is SEHNR and CDR2 is FQNEAQ in the germline V gene (reference sequence).